Listed here are 31 T cell receptor beta chains from one sample, sequenced in a study of shared clonotypes between healthy human individuals. Here immunoSEQ multiplex PCR was the method, and the copy in TCRdb shows in-frame clones only, minus some. The sample includes some 900,000 clones, over 75% seen only once; the top ten take roughly 1.5%. Sequencing was done on a sample of memory CD4+ T cells sorted from blood. The subset denotes: CD45RA-negative fraction. The source is a man aged 18 to 29 in good health.

This clone has ten or more counts. The chain links TRBV6-1 to TRBJ2-7; D remains unclear. Germline V gene sequence: CDR1 MNHNS, CDR2 SASEGT. V was clipped by 5 bases and J by 0 bases, with 14 bases between them. The CDR3 runs to 15 residues. In nucleotides, the CDR3 is TGTGCCAGCAGTTCGCATTACATGGTCTCCTACGAGCAGTACTTC. This encodes CASSSHYMVSYEQYF.

This clone has just a few counts. The gene calls are TRBV27 and TRBJ1-5; unclear D gene. The V and J ends lost 2 bases and 7 bases respectively, with 9 bases between them. The CDR3 contains 13 residues. The germline V gene encodes CDR1 MNHEY and CDR2 SMNVEV (reference sequence). This CDR3 is CASSLEPGQPQHF. CDR3 bases: TGTGCCAGCAGTTTAGAACCCGGCCAGCCCCAGCATTTT.

The chain uses TRBV18 and TRBJ1-1; D uncertain. V lost 3 bases and J 1 base, leaving 9 bases between the germline ends. The germline CDR1 and CDR2 sequences are KGHSH and LQKENI. The CDR3 covers 14 residues. Here the CDR3 reads CASSPQAKNTEAFF. Here the CDR3 DNA reads TGTGCCAGCTCACCCCAGGCAAAGAACACTGAAGCTTTCTTT.

This chain links TRBV10-2 with TRBJ2-1, with TRBD2 matching over 16 bases. CDR1 is WSHSY and CDR2 is SAAADI in the germline V gene. J gave up 4 bases and V 6 bases, and 3 bases lay outside the gene matches. The CDR3 runs 16 residues. The CDR3 DNA is TGCGCCAGCAGGGGGACTAGCGGGAGGGCTTACAATGAGCAGTTCTTC. Translating it yields CASRGTSGRAYNEQFF.

The rearrangement links TRBV19 to TRBJ1-6; D remains ambiguous. This CDR3 spans 15 amino acids. Trimming removed 4 bases at V and 4 bases at J, with 11 bases between. CDR1 and CDR2 from the germline V gene are LNHDA and SQIVND (reference sequence). The CDR3 region is CASSTLLNYNSPLHF. For the CDR3, the DNA is TGTGCCAGTAGTACCTTACTCAATTATAATTCACCCCTCCACTTT.

The chain carries TRBV5-1 and TRBJ1-5; 7 nucleotides agree with TRBD1. Trimming took 4 bases from V and 4 from J; bases not matched to a gene: 5. The CDR3 length is 14 residues. CDR1 is SGHRS, CDR2 YFSETQ, per germline. The chain's CDR3 is CASSTGQTNQPQHF. The CDR3, as DNA: TGCGCCAGCAGCACGGGACAGACAAATCAGCCCCAGCATTTT. The whole variable domain, filled in from reference TRBV5-1 and TRBJ1-5, reads KAGVTQTPRYLIKTRGQQVTLSCSPISGHRSVSWYQQTPGQGLQFLFEYFSETQRNKGNFPGRFSGRQFSNSRSEMNVSTLELGDSALYLCASSTGQTNQPQHFGDGTRLSIL.

The chain employs TRBV11-2 and TRBJ1-2; D remains unclear. The V and J ends lost 5 bases and 4 bases respectively, with 8 bases between them. The germline V gene has CDR1 SGHAT and CDR2 FQNNGV. The CDR3 loop spans 12 amino acids. The CDR3, as DNA: TGTGCCAGCAGCCTCGAGTTCTATGGCTACACCTTC. This encodes CASSLEFYGYTF.

The chain employs TRBV5-1 and TRBJ2-3, with a weak D call TRBD2 (6 bases). Trimming removed 0 bases at V and 1 base at J, with 12 bases between. The CDR3 length is 16 residues. Germline CDR1 is SGHRS and CDR2 is YFSETQ. CDR3 sequence: CASSLVVGGRTDTQYF. The CDR3 coding sequence is TGCGCCAGCAGCTTGGTGGTCGGGGGACGCACAGATACGCAGTATTTT.

This clone was found a few times. This sequence joins TRBV7-2 and TRBJ1-5, with D maybe TRBD1 (5 bases). Germline V gene lookup returns CDR1 SGHTA and CDR2 FQGNSA. CDR3 length equals 14 residues. V shed 5 bases and J shed 7 bases, with 15 bases lying between them. CDR3 loop: CASSQSGTKQPQHF. The CDR3 nucleotides read TGTGCCAGCAGCCAAAGTGGGACCAAACAGCCCCAGCATTTT.

The rearrangement uses TRBV13 and TRBJ2-7; 14 bases align to TRBD2. Germline-derived CDR1 and CDR2 are PRHDT and FYEKMQ (reference sequence). V was pared by 5 bases and J by 6 bases, with 9 bases of the junction left unmatched. The CDR3 runs 16 residues. The CDR3 protein is CASSTGGLAGGSEQYF. CDR3 sequence (DNA): TGTGCCAGCAGCACAGGTGGACTAGCGGGGGGATCCGAGCAGTACTTC.

The chain joins TRBV7-2 to TRBJ2-7; 7 bases are shared with TRBD1. Germline CDR1 is SGHTA and CDR2 is FQGNSA. V shed 5 bases, J shed 3 bases, and the junction held 4 bases outside the gene matches. The CDR3 is 13 amino acids. Here the CDR3 DNA reads TGTGCCAGCAGCCGATGGGACAGCTACGAGCAGTACTTC. It is translated as CASSRWDSYEQYF.

The V and J genes are TRBV11-2 and TRBJ2-7; D gene unclear. Per the germline V gene, CDR1 is SGHAT and CDR2 is FQNNGV. The CDR3 extends over 12 amino acids. V was pared by 5 bases and J by 1 base, with 6 bases between. CDR3 sequence (DNA): TGTGCCAGCAGCCCCTTTTCCTACGAGCAGTACTTC. Translation gives CASSPFSYEQYF. Full variable domain (rest looked up from reference TRBV11-2 and TRBJ2-7): EAGVAQSPRYKIIEKRQSVAFWCNPISGHATLYWYQQILGQGPKLLIQFQNNGVVDDSQLPKDRFSAERLKGVDSTLKIQPAKLEDSAVYLCASSPFSYEQYFGPGTRLTVT.

The chain recombines TRBV19 with TRBJ2-5; 12 nucleotides line up with TRBD2. V lost 3 bases to trimming and J lost 0 bases; unmatched junction nucleotides: 5. CDR1 LNHDA and CDR2 SQIVND come from the germline V gene (reference sequence). This CDR3 is 17 amino acids long. CDR3 loop: CASSIRLAGGYQETQYF. CDR3 nucleotides: TGTGCCAGTAGTATTCGCCTAGCGGGGGGGTACCAAGAGACCCAGTACTTC.

The gene calls are TRBV5-1 and TRBJ2-5; TRBD2 might be the D (5 bases). Germline V lookup: CDR1 SGHRS, CDR2 YFSETQ. The CDR3 is 16 residues long. The V gene lost 3 bases and the J gene lost 5 bases, with 20 bases spanning the gap. This CDR3 is CASSSGGGAALETQYF. CDR3 bases: TGCGCCAGCAGCTCAGGAGGAGGCGCGGCATTGGAGACCCAGTACTTC.

The J gene is TRBJ1-2, the V gene TRBV19; 8 bases are shared with TRBD1. CDR1 and CDR2 from the germline V gene are LNHDA and SQIVND (reference sequence). Trimming removed 7 bases from V and 6 bases from J; junction bases left unmatched: 16. This CDR3 is 16 amino acids long. The CDR3 DNA reads TGTGCCAGTAAAGGGGACAGGATTACGGTTTCCCATGGCTACACCTTC. Translation gives CASKGDRITVSHGYTF.

Details on this clone: A read error may produce the germline difference seen at one junction end. The chain uses TRBV30 and TRBJ2-2; 10 bases line up with TRBD1. Germline CDR1 GTSNPN, CDR2 SVGIG (reference sequence). The CDR3 length is 12 residues. The CDR3 loop is CASTGGGGELFF. DNA for the CDR3: TGCGCCTCGACAGGGGGCGGGGGGGAGCTGTTTTTT.

The rearrangement joins TRBV5-1 to TRBJ2-3, with 12 bases identical to TRBD2. J gave up 1 base and V 0 bases, and 9 bases lay outside the gene matches. Per germline, CDR1 SGHRS and CDR2 YFSETQ. CDR3 length equals 19 residues. The CDR3 loop is CASSLGLAGGPGGTDTQYF. The CDR3, as DNA: TGCGCCAGCAGCTTGGGCCTAGCGGGGGGGCCGGGAGGCACAGATACGCAGTATTTT.

The genes are TRBV6-6 and TRBJ2-5; TRBD2 matches 8 bases. Germline V gene data show CDR1 as MNHNY and CDR2 as SVGAGI (reference sequence). V dropped 4 bases and J dropped 3; count of bases not matched to a gene: 4. The CDR3 is 14 amino acids. This CDR3 reads CASSSYSGEETQYF. In nucleotides, the CDR3 is TGTGCCAGCAGTTCCTATAGCGGGGAAGAGACCCAGTACTTC.

This rearrangement joins TRBV6-1 to TRBJ2-4; possibly TRBD1 for D (5 bases). CDR1 and CDR2 (germline): MNHNS, SASEGT. The CDR3 is 13 residues long. Trimming took off 1 base at V and 9 bases at J, with 10 bases between the two ends. The CDR3 DNA follows: TGTGCCAGCAGTGAAGAGGGTAGGGGCATTCAGTACTTC. Encoded protein: CASSEEGRGIQYF.

The V call is TRBV5-4, the J call TRBJ1-3; a weak D match, TRBD1 (6 bases). Germline V gives CDR1 SGHNT, CDR2 YYREEE (reference sequence). CDR3 size: 15 residues. With 4 bases removed from V and 3 bases from J, the gap between germline ends came to 14 bases. CDR3 region: CASSNGQTDGNTIYF. CDR3 sequence (DNA): TGTGCCAGCAGCAACGGACAGACTGATGGAAACACCATATATTTT.

The gene calls are TRBV15 and TRBJ1-1; perhaps TRBD1 as D (5 bases). Germline assignment: CDR1 LNHNV and CDR2 YYDKDF (reference sequence). Trimming stripped 0 bases from V and 1 base from J, with 15 bases between. This CDR3 has 17 residues. The CDR3 spells CATSRDLDPGRNTEAFF. The CDR3 coding sequence is TGTGCCACCAGCAGAGATCTTGATCCAGGGCGGAACACTGAAGCTTTCTTT. Supplemented by reference TRBV15 and TRBJ1-1, the full variable domain reads DAMVIQNPRYQVTQFGKPVTLSCSQTLNHNVMYWYQQKSSQAPKLLFHYYDKDFNNEADTPDNFQSRRPNTSFCFLDIRSPGLGDTAMYLCATSRDLDPGRNTEAFFGQGTRLTVV.

This chain uses TRBV18 with TRBJ2-1, with 15 bases aligning to TRBD2. Trimming cost V 5 bases and J 9 bases; bases outside gene matches: 8. Looked up from germline, CDR1 is KGHSH and CDR2 is LQKENI. This CDR3 contains 16 residues. The CDR3 protein is CASSVPGLAGGSEQFF. In DNA form, the CDR3 reads TGTGCCAGCTCAGTTCCGGGACTAGCGGGGGGAAGTGAGCAGTTCTTC.

The chain links TRBV6-5 to TRBJ2-5; 10 nucleotides line up with TRBD1. The length of the CDR3 is 16 residues. After removal of 2 bases from V and 0 bases from J, the junction contained 3 bases not matched to a gene. Germline V gives CDR1 MNHEY, CDR2 SVGAGI. This CDR3 is CASSYAGTGDQETQYF. CDR3 nucleotide sequence: TGTGCCAGCAGTTACGCCGGGACAGGGGACCAAGAGACCCAGTACTTC.

By share, this clone counts as medium-sized. V and J are TRBV30 and TRBJ2-2; D tentatively reads TRBD1 or TRBD2 (5 bases each). The CDR3 spans 12 residues. In germline, CDR1 is GTSNPN, CDR2 SVGIG (reference sequence). The V end lost 7 bases, the J end lost 6 bases, and 12 bases lay between the germline ends. The CDR3, as DNA: TGTGCCTCTAAGGGACCCTCCGGGGAGCTGTTTTTT. Its translation: CASKGPSGELFF.

This clone was seen just once. The rearrangement links TRBV7-2 to TRBJ1-2, with TRBD1 matching over 7 bases. The V gene end was trimmed by 1 base and the J gene end by 7 bases; junction bases not matched to a gene: 9. The CDR3 totals 15 residues. Germline V gives CDR1 SGHTA, CDR2 FQGNSA. The CDR3 DNA reads as TGTGCCAGCAGCTTAGAGGGCAGGGGGTTGTCTGGCTACACCTTC. Protein product: CASSLEGRGLSGYTF. The full variable domain, with the rest looked up from reference TRBV7-2 and TRBJ1-2, is GAGVSQSPSNKVTEKGKDVELRCDPISGHTALYWYRQSLGQGLEFLIYFQGNSAPDKSGLPSDRFSAERTGGSVSTLTIQRTQQEDSAVYLCASSLEGRGLSGYTFGSGTRLTVV.

This sequence joins TRBV27 and TRBJ1-2, with 7 bases matching TRBD1. This CDR3 is 18 amino acids long. Unmatched junction bases numbered 22, after V lost 6 bases and J lost 6 bases. Germline V gene sequence: CDR1 MNHEY, CDR2 SMNVEV (reference sequence). Here the CDR3 DNA reads TGTGCCAGCAGCAGAAGACAGGGCAGCATCTCCCTCTCTAATGGCTACACCTTC. Translated, it gives CASSRRQGSISLSNGYTF.

The CDR3 sequence: CASSLHHGQTYNEQFF. The CDR3 DNA follows: TGTGCCAGCAGCCTCCACCATGGGCAGACCTACAATGAGCAGTTCTTC. V gene TRBV7-9 combines with J gene TRBJ2-1; D is undetermined. Between the trimmed V and J ends, which lost 5 bases and 2 bases, there was a span of 16 bases. CDR1 and CDR2 from the germline V gene are SEHNR and FQNEAQ (reference sequence). This CDR3 contains 16 residues.

This clone was seen more than once but under ten times. V usage is TRBV7-9 and J usage is TRBJ1-1; a possible D gene is TRBD1 (6 bases). CDR1 SEHNR and CDR2 FQNEAQ come from the germline V gene (reference sequence). V gave up 6 bases and J gave up 1 base, with 12 bases separating them. This CDR3 region has 14 residues. The CDR3 sequence is CASSPRRGNTEAFF. CDR3 nucleotides: TGTGCCAGCAGTCCTCGCAGGGGGAACACTGAAGCTTTCTTT.

The rearrangement uses TRBV10-2 and TRBJ2-1; D unresolved. Per the germline V gene, CDR1 is WSHSY and CDR2 is SAAADI. V was shortened by 3 bases and J by 0 bases, with 3 bases between the two germline ends. CDR3 length: 13 residues. The chain's CDR3 is CASSDGSYNEQFF. The CDR3 nucleotides read TGCGCCAGCAGTGATGGCTCCTACAATGAGCAGTTCTTC.

The V call is TRBV30, the J call TRBJ2-2; the D is unclear. Trimming shortened V by 4 bases and J by 2 bases, and 5 bases separated the two germline ends. The CDR3 is 12 residues long. Germline V gives CDR1 GTSNPN, CDR2 SVGIG (reference sequence). The DNA of the CDR3 is TGTGCCTGGACAATAAACACCGGGGAGCTGTTTTTT. Its translation: CAWTINTGELFF.

V is TRBV18 and J is TRBJ1-2, with TRBD1 matching over 7 bases. V gave up 6 bases and J gave up 8 bases; unmatched junction bases: 9. Germline-derived CDR1 and CDR2 are KGHSH and LQKENI. The CDR3 contains 13 residues. DNA for the CDR3: TGTGCCAGCTCGGAGGGGGCGGTACGAGGCTACACCTTC. Amino acid sequence: CASSEGAVRGYTF.